The clone carrying this T cell receptor beta chain came up a few times. The record originates from a study of T cell responses to AZD1222 COVID-19 vaccine. Germline lookup yields CDR1 SGHVS and CDR2 FQNEAQ. This CDR3 comprises 17 residues. V lost 1 base to trimming and J lost 1 base, with 13 bases between them. Only in-frame clones appear in the TCRdb table, and some are missing; sequencing was by immunoSEQ multiplex PCR. The table includes tens of thousands of clones, just over 85% detected once. The V and J genes are TRBV7-8 and TRBJ2-2, with D tentatively TRBD1 (5 bases). The sequences come from peripheral blood, collected on day 0 of AZD1222 vaccination. The clonotype was recovered from an adult in good health. CDR3 residues: CASSLGVTGWNTGELFF. The CDR3 DNA reads TGTGCCAGCAGCTTAGGCGTCACAGGTTGGAACACCGGGGAGCTGTTTTTT.